These 15 T cell receptor beta chains were all obtained from the same sample, sequenced in a study of shared clonotypes between healthy human individuals (TCRdb year 2020). Receptor libraries were prepared by the immunoSEQ multiplex PCR assay. In TCRdb, the immuneACCESS table is reduced to in-frame sequences with V and J assigned. These tables do not hold every clone; where another copy was compared, an unresolved V gene accounts for under half, and the others remain unexplained. A total of millions of clones appear in this sample, 85% to 95% of them only once. The ten largest account for roughly 0.13% of the sample. The sequencing sample was made of naive CD4+ T cells sorted from blood. The sample's cell subset or site label is to be understood as: CD45RA+ positively selected. Receptor source: a man between 18 and 35 years old in good health.

Regarding this clone: Other nucleotide sequences from this sample produce the same CDR3. The chain uses TRBV28 and TRBJ2-2; D is undetermined. Trimming removed 6 bases at V and 2 bases at J, with 7 bases between. This CDR3 has 13 residues. The germline V gene has CDR1 MDHEN and CDR2 SYDVKM. In DNA, the CDR3 is TGTGCCAGCAGCTCTCCAAACACCGGGGAGCTGTTTTTT. Protein: CASSSPNTGELFF.

This chain links TRBV9 with TRBJ2-2, with 7 bases lining up with TRBD2. CDR1 SGDLS and CDR2 YYNGEE come from the germline V gene. The J segment lost 5 bases and the V segment lost 4 bases, leaving 17 bases of the junction unmatched. CDR3 length equals 18 residues. CDR3 sequence: CASSPLNGLAARTGELFF. CDR3 bases: TGTGCCAGCAGCCCTTTGAACGGGCTAGCGGCGAGAACCGGGGAGCTGTTTTTT.

The chain employs TRBV7-2 and TRBJ2-2; D not resolved. There are 17 residues in the CDR3. Between the trimmed V and J ends, which lost 1 base and 4 bases, there was a span of 16 bases. The germline CDR1 and CDR2 sequences are SGHTA and FQGNSA. CDR3 loop: CASSLEPRAGSTGELFF. The CDR3 DNA sequence: TGTGCCAGCAGCTTAGAACCTAGGGCAGGAAGCACCGGGGAGCTGTTTTTT.

The rearrangement joins TRBV9 to TRBJ2-1; D is perhaps TRBD2 (5 bases). Trimming removed 0 bases from V and 5 bases from J, with 21 bases in between. Germline V gene lookup returns CDR1 SGDLS and CDR2 YYNGEE. The CDR3 has 18 residues. The CDR3 loop is CASSVDIRRGRVDNEQFF. CDR3 nucleotides: TGTGCCAGCAGCGTAGATATCAGACGAGGGCGGGTCGACAATGAGCAGTTCTTC.

CDR3 DNA sequence: TGTGCCAGCAGTGTACAATACTACAATGAGCAGTTCTTC. Protein sequence: CASSVQYYNEQFF. The chain uses TRBV2 and TRBJ2-1; no firm D call. Germline CDR1 is SNHLY and CDR2 is FYNNEI. The CDR3 spans 13 residues. V was clipped by 4 bases and J by 3 bases, with 7 bases between them.

This clone was recorded once. In DNA form, the CDR3 reads TGTGCCCGGACGCACAACTGGGATGTTGGCTACACCTTC. As protein: CARTHNWDVGYTF. The chain couples TRBV30 to TRBJ1-2; unclear D gene. The CDR3 length is 13 residues. Germline loops: CDR1 GTSNPN, CDR2 SVGIG (reference sequence). Deletions cut 8 bases from V and 7 bases from J, with 20 bases between.

The chain carries TRBV5-4 and TRBJ1-1; no firm D call. The germline V gene encodes CDR1 SGHNT and CDR2 YYREEE (reference sequence). The CDR3 is 15 residues long. V dropped 0 bases and J dropped 2 bases, with 11 bases sitting between them. The CDR3 nucleotides are TGTGCCAGCAGCTTGGGTTCAGAATTTAACACTGAAGCTTTCTTT. Encoded protein: CASSLGSEFNTEAFF.

This clone showed up just once. This sequence joins TRBV13 and TRBJ2-1; the D gene is possibly TRBD1 (6 bases). This CDR3 contains 15 residues. Per germline, CDR1 PRHDT and CDR2 FYEKMQ (reference sequence). V was trimmed by 0 bases and J by 4 bases, leaving 10 bases between them. CDR3 sequence reads: CASSLGQGAYNEQFF. The CDR3 bases are TGTGCCAGCAGCTTAGGACAGGGTGCGTACAATGAGCAGTTCTTC.

V is TRBV18 and J is TRBJ2-3, with D perhaps matching TRBD2 (6 bases). From germline, CDR1 is KGHSH and CDR2 LQKENI. The V end was cut by 6 bases, the J end by 1 base, with 11 bases between. CDR3 length equals 14 residues. As DNA, the CDR3 is TGTGCCAGCTCGACTCAGCGGGGCACAGATACGCAGTATTTT. The encoded protein is CASSTQRGTDTQYF.

The chain combines TRBV7-9 with TRBJ2-1, with 14 positions matching TRBD2. Germline lookup yields CDR1 SEHNR and CDR2 FQNEAQ (reference sequence). CDR3 length: 17 amino acids. The junction had 7 bases not matched to a gene; V was cut back by 5 bases and J by 4 bases. The CDR3 bases are TGTGCCAGCAGCGCCCGACTAGCGGGGGGGATATACAATGAGCAGTTCTTC. The encoded protein is CASSARLAGGIYNEQFF.

The chain carries TRBV19 and TRBJ1-2; D is undetermined. The ends were cut back, 3 bases at V and 5 bases at J, with 16 bases in the middle. Germline assignment: CDR1 LNHDA and CDR2 SQIVND (reference sequence). This CDR3 comprises 15 residues. The CDR3 region has the DNA TGTGCCAGTAGTATCCGAAATGACGGACTTTATGGCTACACCTTC. Residues: CASSIRNDGLYGYTF.

The chain has TRBV18 and TRBJ2-5, with D possibly TRBD2 on 6 matching bases. Germline V gene data show CDR1 as KGHSH and CDR2 as LQKENI. V dropped 3 bases and J dropped 5 bases, with 13 bases sitting between them. The CDR3 is 14 amino acids. The CDR3: CASSPVSGEETQYF. CDR3 DNA: TGTGCCAGCTCACCGGTTTCGGGAGAGGAGACCCAGTACTTC.

Regarding this clone: In the same sample, other DNA sequences code for this CDR3. The chain links TRBV18 to TRBJ2-1; the D is unclear. Per germline, CDR1 KGHSH and CDR2 LQKENI. Trimming shortened V by 3 bases and J by 1 base, and 4 bases separated the two germline ends. The CDR3 sequence is 13 residues long. Written as DNA, the CDR3 is TGTGCCAGCTCACCGGGGTCCTACAATGAGCAGTTCTTC. It translates to CASSPGSYNEQFF.

V and J are TRBV29-1 and TRBJ2-5; perhaps D is TRBD1 or TRBD2 (5 bases each). The CDR3 loop spans 13 amino acids. The V gene's germline CDR1 is SQVTM and CDR2 ANQGSEA. Between the trimmed V and J ends, which lost 3 bases and 5 bases, there was a span of 13 bases. This chain's CDR3 is CSVEGWGFETQYF. The CDR3 DNA reads TGCAGCGTTGAGGGTTGGGGGTTTGAGACCCAGTACTTC. The full variable domain, rest sourced from reference TRBV29-1 and TRBJ2-5, is SAVISQKPSRDICQRGTSLTIQCQVDSQVTMMFWYRQQPGQSLTLIATANQGSEATYESGFVIDKFPISRPNLTFSTLTVSNMSPEDSSIYLCSVEGWGFETQYFGPGTRLLVL.

This clone was seen only once. The rearrangement links TRBV6-1 to TRBJ1-5; TRBD1 aligns across 7 bases. This CDR3 has 15 residues. Germline V CDR1 and CDR2: MNHNS, SASEGT. Germline trimming cut 6 bases from V and 0 bases from J; bases unmatched to any gene: 5. CDR3 region: CASRGQPDSNQPQHF. The CDR3 nucleotides read TGTGCCAGCAGGGGACAGCCGGATAGCAATCAGCCCCAGCATTTT.